Presented here are 32 T cell receptor beta chains from one specimen sequenced in a study of beta chain features in type 1 diabetes. Every isolated RNA sample was fully reverse transcribed, so sequencing captured expressed TCRB transcripts. Method: immunoSEQ multiplex PCR; TCRdb's copy keeps in-frame clones and lacks some. The table has some 150,000 clones, 9% to 10% seen once. Specimen: central memory CD4+ T cells from blood. All receptors derive from a woman in her thirties or forties in good health.

The sample holds a few counts of this clone. This chain uses TRBV5-1 with TRBJ2-3; D might be TRBD2 (6 bases). Germline-derived CDR1 and CDR2 are SGHRS and YFSETQ. V was pared by 4 bases and J by 8 bases, with 17 bases between. This CDR3 has 14 amino acids. The CDR3 DNA is TGCGCCAGCAGCCCGGGACTCCCGGAGGGTACGCAGTATTTT. It codes for CASSPGLPEGTQYF.

This clone was seen more than once but under ten times. The gene calls are TRBV7-2 and TRBJ1-2; possibly TRBD1 for D (6 bases). Trimming stripped 6 bases from V and 2 bases from J, with 10 bases between. Germline-derived CDR1 and CDR2 are SGHTA and FQGNSA. CDR3 length: 13 residues. CDR3 nucleotide sequence: TGTGCCAGCAGTCCGAGGGGGAACTATGGCTACACCTTC. This translates into CASSPRGNYGYTF.

This clone was observed a few times. The chain has TRBV19 and TRBJ2-7, with 9 bases fitting TRBD1. This CDR3 is 14 amino acids long. Germline CDR1 and CDR2: LNHDA and SQIVND (reference sequence). The V gene end was trimmed by 7 bases and the J gene end by 3 bases; junction bases not matched to a gene: 7. In DNA, the CDR3 is TGTGCCAGTAACAAAGGGACAGGGAACTACGAGCAGTACTTC. Translated, it gives CASNKGTGNYEQYF.

CDR3 sequence: CASSLLASGGGNTGELFF. The CDR3 DNA sequence: TGTGCCAGCAGCTTGTTGGCTAGCGGGGGGGGGAACACCGGGGAGCTGTTTTTT. The chain employs TRBV5-4 and TRBJ2-2; 12 bases line up with TRBD2. Per the germline V gene, CDR1 is SGHNT and CDR2 is YYREEE (reference sequence). CDR3 size: 18 residues. V lost 1 base to trimming and J lost 1 base; unmatched junction nucleotides: 5.

This clone was seen a handful of times. The chain recombines TRBV6-6 with TRBJ2-7; 9 bases are shared with TRBD1. Germline CDR1 MNHNY, CDR2 SVGAGI (reference sequence). The CDR3 is 13 residues long. Trimming at V came to 10 bases and at J to 6 bases, leaving 10 bases not matched to a gene. CDR3 coding DNA: TGTGCCAACAAAAACAGGGGGCCCGGCGAGCAGTACTTC. Residues: CANKNRGPGEQYF.

The V and J genes are TRBV4-2 and TRBJ1-3; D is unclear. The CDR3 runs to 15 residues. CDR1 and CDR2 (germline): LGHNA, YNFKEQ. The germline V and J ends were trimmed by 0 bases and 0 bases, with 6 bases remaining between them. CDR3 in amino acids: CASSQEGSSGNTIYF. DNA of the CDR3: TGTGCCAGCAGCCAAGAAGGGAGCTCTGGAAACACCATATATTTT.

This clone has more than one count but fewer than ten. This chain uses TRBV7-2 with TRBJ2-1; 10 nucleotides line up with TRBD1. Germline V gene lookup returns CDR1 SGHTA and CDR2 FQGNSA. The J segment lost 9 bases and the V segment lost 5 bases, leaving 13 bases of the junction unmatched. The CDR3 spans 16 residues. CDR3 sequence: CASSPPGTGVSSEQFF. The CDR3 nucleotides read TGTGCCAGCAGCCCCCCGGGGACAGGGGTGAGTAGTGAGCAGTTCTTC. Drawing the rest from reference TRBV7-2 and TRBJ2-1, the complete variable domain is GAGVSQSPSNKVTEKGKDVELRCDPISGHTALYWYRQSLGQGLEFLIYFQGNSAPDKSGLPSDRFSAERTGGSVSTLTIQRTQQEDSAVYLCASSPPGTGVSSEQFFGPGTRLTVL.

This clone was counted ten times or more. The V and J genes are TRBV7-9 and TRBJ2-2, with D tentatively TRBD2 (6 bases). Trimming left V 5 bases short and J 4 bases short, with 17 bases between. The CDR3 spans 16 residues. Germline CDR1 is SEHNR and CDR2 is FQNEAQ (reference sequence). The chain's CDR3 is CASSPAGSRITGELFF. CDR3 nucleotide sequence: TGTGCCAGCAGCCCCGCGGGGTCACGTATCACCGGGGAGCTGTTTTTT.

This clone was observed a handful of times. The chain uses TRBV19 and TRBJ2-7, with TRBD2 matching 8 bases. The length of the CDR3 is 14 residues. From germline, CDR1 is LNHDA and CDR2 SQIVND (reference sequence). Losses at the gene ends were 6 bases for V and 2 bases for J; bases not matched to a gene: 6. The CDR3 DNA follows: TGTGCCAGTAGATGGGGACTAGGGGCCTACGAGCAGTACTTC. Encoded protein: CASRWGLGAYEQYF.

The genes are TRBV6-5 and TRBJ1-2, with 8 bases matching TRBD1. CDR3 size: 13 residues. From germline, CDR1 is MNHEY and CDR2 SVGAGI. After removal of 6 bases from V and 4 bases from J, the junction contained 4 bases not matched to a gene. CDR3 protein: CASRGQGPYGYTF. CDR3 nucleotide sequence: TGTGCCAGCAGAGGACAGGGACCCTATGGCTACACCTTC.

This clone has just a few counts. V is TRBV9 and J is TRBJ2-2; the D is unclear. The CDR3 spans 12 residues. Trimming removed 0 bases at V and 6 bases at J, with 3 bases between. Looked up from germline, CDR1 is SGDLS and CDR2 is YYNGEE. The CDR3 region has the DNA TGTGCCAGCAGCGTAGCTCCCGGGGAGCTGTTTTTT. Translating it yields CASSVAPGELFF.

This clone was seen more than once but under ten times. The chain combines TRBV10-3 with TRBJ2-1; possible D gene TRBD1, 5 bases. With 10 bases removed from V and 1 base from J, the gap between germline ends came to 17 bases. The CDR3 runs 15 residues. Germline V gene sequence: CDR1 ENHRY, CDR2 SYGVKD. CDR3 loop: CASFQGFGSYNEQFF. The CDR3 bases are TGTGCCAGCTTCCAGGGATTCGGGTCCTACAATGAGCAGTTCTTC.

A few counts support this clone. The J gene is TRBJ2-7, the V gene TRBV27; 10 nucleotides agree with TRBD2. The junction had 4 bases not matched to a gene; V was cut back by 6 bases and J by 2 bases. In germline, CDR1 is MNHEY, CDR2 SMNVEV (reference sequence). The CDR3 extends over 14 amino acids. CDR3 sequence: CASRSSGGPYEQYF. CDR3 nucleotides: TGTGCCAGCAGATCTAGCGGGGGTCCCTACGAGCAGTACTTC.

The sample holds a few counts of this clone. The chain couples TRBV7-9 to TRBJ1-5, with D maybe TRBD1 (6 bases). Germline V gene lookup returns CDR1 SEHNR and CDR2 FQNEAQ (reference sequence). Trimming stripped 1 base from V and 2 bases from J, with 12 bases between. This CDR3 has 16 amino acids. The CDR3 DNA follows: TGTGCCAGCAGCTTAGTGCAGGGGATGGGCAATCAGCCCCAGCATTTT. It is translated as CASSLVQGMGNQPQHF.

This clone appeared many times. This sequence joins TRBV7-9 and TRBJ1-6, with 8 bases that match TRBD1. Germline CDR1 reads SEHNR; CDR2 reads FQNEAQ (reference sequence). Trimming took 10 bases from V and 12 from J; bases not matched to a gene: 8. CDR3 size: 12 residues. The CDR3 loop reads CAIQGADLPLHF. The CDR3 DNA follows: TGTGCCATCCAGGGGGCAGATTTACCCCTCCACTTT.

This clone was recorded at least ten times. The chain carries TRBV5-1 and TRBJ2-3; no firm D call. Trimming took 4 bases from V and 0 from J, leaving 12 bases between them. CDR3 length: 15 residues. Germline assignment: CDR1 SGHRS and CDR2 YFSETQ. The DNA for the CDR3 is TGCGCCAGCAGCCCTGACTTGACTAGCACAGATACGCAGTATTTT. It is translated as CASSPDLTSTDTQYF.

The chain carries TRBV6-5 and TRBJ1-1; D remains ambiguous. The CDR3 totals 13 residues. Between the trimmed V and J ends, which lost 2 bases and 1 base, there was a span of 5 bases. CDR1 and CDR2 (germline): MNHEY, SVGAGI. CDR3 bases: TGTGCCAGCAGTTACCGACAGAACACTGAAGCTTTCTTT. Protein: CASSYRQNTEAFF.

This clone was seen more than once but under ten times. The chain has TRBV4-3 and TRBJ2-7, with a possible D match to TRBD2 (6 bases). CDR3 length equals 14 residues. Trimming stripped 0 bases from V and 3 bases from J, with 9 bases between. Germline V CDR1 and CDR2: LGHNA, YSLEER. CDR3 loop: CASSQDRAGYEQYF. The CDR3 nucleotides are TGCGCCAGCAGCCAAGATCGAGCGGGCTACGAGCAGTACTTC.

This clone was counted a few times. This chain links TRBV5-1 with TRBJ2-6; 10 nucleotides match TRBD2. The CDR3 length is 16 residues. The ends lost 5 bases at V and 4 bases at J; junction bases unmatched: 6. Germline loops: CDR1 SGHRS, CDR2 YFSETQ. CDR3 residues: CASRASGSSGANVLTF. The CDR3 nucleotides read TGCGCCAGCAGGGCTAGCGGGAGTTCAGGGGCCAACGTCCTGACTTTC.

This clone was observed a few times. The chain couples TRBV11-2 to TRBJ2-7, with a tentative D call TRBD2 (5 bases). CDR1 is SGHAT, CDR2 FQNNGV, per germline. Trimming removed 4 bases from V and 0 bases from J, with 16 bases in between. The CDR3 length is 16 residues. This CDR3 reads CASSSRGDISSYEQYF. The CDR3 DNA reads as TGTGCCAGCAGCTCCCGGGGTGACATATCCTCCTACGAGCAGTACTTC.

This clone was seen more than once but under ten times. The V and J genes are TRBV29-1 and TRBJ1-5, with D tentatively TRBD1 (6 bases). The CDR3 sequence is 14 residues long. Trimming removed 4 bases from V and 4 bases from J, with 14 bases in between. From germline, CDR1 is SQVTM and CDR2 ANQGSEA. In nucleotides, the CDR3 is TGCAGCGTTGCCTCCACAGGGAAGAATCAGCCCCAGCATTTT. This codes for CSVASTGKNQPQHF.

V and J are TRBV14 and TRBJ1-3, with a weak D call TRBD1 (5 bases). V gave up 8 bases and J gave up 3 bases, with 11 bases separating them. The CDR3 totals 13 residues. Germline V lookup: CDR1 SGHDN, CDR2 FVKESK. The CDR3 bases are TGTGCCAGCCAGATAGGGGATGGAAACACCATATATTTT. Its protein is CASQIGDGNTIYF.

This chain links TRBV11-2 with TRBJ1-1, with 7 bases identical to TRBD1. CDR3 length: 14 amino acids. With 0 bases clipped from V and 5 bases from J, the junction kept 3 bases outside the gene matches. The V gene's germline CDR1 is SGHAT and CDR2 FQNNGV. The CDR3 region is CASSLDTDRTEAFF. The CDR3 coding sequence is TGTGCCAGCAGCTTAGATACGGACAGGACTGAAGCTTTCTTT.

This clone was seen more than once but under ten times. CDR3 nucleotide sequence: TGTGCCAGTAGTATAGCAGCACAGGATGATGGCTACACCTTC. Protein product: CASSIAAQDDGYTF. V usage is TRBV19 and J usage is TRBJ1-2; the D gene is possibly TRBD1 (5 bases). V was cut by 1 base and J by 6 bases, with 12 bases left in between. This CDR3 contains 14 residues. The V gene's germline CDR1 is LNHDA and CDR2 SQIVND (reference sequence).

The J gene is TRBJ2-1, the V gene TRBV2, with 12 bases identical to TRBD2. V was pared by 7 bases and J by 4 bases, with 5 bases of the junction left unmatched. CDR3 length: 15 residues. The germline CDR1 and CDR2 sequences are SNHLY and FYNNEI. The CDR3 reads CASTLLAGGYNEQFF. The CDR3 nucleotides are TGTGCCAGCACCCTACTAGCGGGGGGATACAATGAGCAGTTCTTC.

This clone was seen more than once but under ten times. This chain joins TRBV7-6 and TRBJ2-5; D may be TRBD2 (6 bases). This CDR3 contains 15 residues. The ends were cut back, 1 base at V and 4 bases at J, with 13 bases in the middle. Germline CDR1 and CDR2: SGHVS and FNYEAQ. The CDR3 loop reads CASSLDRAEGETQYF. In DNA form, the CDR3 reads TGTGCCAGCAGCTTAGATCGGGCGGAGGGAGAGACCCAGTACTTC.

V is TRBV5-1 and J is TRBJ2-2; possibly TRBD1 for D (5 bases). The V and J ends lost 5 bases and 4 bases respectively, with 12 bases between them. Germline loops: CDR1 SGHRS, CDR2 YFSETQ. This CDR3 has 14 amino acids. This CDR3 reads CASRPDIVTGELFF. As DNA, the CDR3 is TGCGCCAGCAGGCCGGACATCGTCACCGGGGAGCTGTTTTTT.

This chain joins TRBV6-1 and TRBJ2-7; TRBD2 is a possible D gene (6 bases). Germline CDR1 reads MNHNS; CDR2 reads SASEGT. The CDR3 sequence is 13 residues long. Trimming removed 0 bases at V and 6 bases at J, with 9 bases between. The CDR3 sequence is CASSEARRGEQYF. The CDR3 coding sequence is TGTGCCAGCAGTGAAGCGCGGAGGGGCGAGCAGTACTTC.

This clone has just a few counts. This chain connects TRBV11-3 to TRBJ2-3, with D possibly TRBD2 on 6 matching bases. Germline loops: CDR1 SGHNT, CDR2 YENEEA. This CDR3 is built from 12 residues. The V gene lost 5 bases and the J gene lost 5 bases, with 8 bases spanning the gap. CDR3 protein: CASSMGGDTQYF. CDR3 coding DNA: TGTGCCAGCAGCATGGGGGGAGATACGCAGTATTTT.

This clone turned up a few times. This chain links TRBV7-2 with TRBJ2-6; D is uncertain. The V end was cut by 4 bases, the J end by 1 base, with 5 bases between. This CDR3 is 14 amino acids long. CDR1 is SGHTA, CDR2 FQGNSA, per germline. CDR3 sequence reads: CASSSRSGANVLTF. The CDR3 DNA is TGTGCCAGCAGCTCCCGTTCTGGGGCCAACGTCCTGACTTTC.

This clone was detected a few times. V usage is TRBV6-5 and J usage is TRBJ2-7; D may be TRBD2 (7 bases). The CDR3 length is 16 residues. Germline V gene data show CDR1 as MNHEY and CDR2 as SVGAGI. The germline V and J ends were trimmed by 5 bases and 7 bases, with 24 bases remaining between them. The CDR3 DNA sequence: TGTGCCAGCAGTAACTTTGCGGGGGCCAGCCCGGATGAGCAGTACTTC. Translated, it gives CASSNFAGASPDEQYF.

The genes are TRBV7-2 and TRBJ2-3, with D maybe TRBD2 (6 bases). CDR1 and CDR2 from the germline V gene are SGHTA and FQGNSA. This CDR3 is built from 15 residues. The V and J ends lost 3 bases and 3 bases respectively, with 13 bases between them. In DNA, the CDR3 is TGTGCCAGCAGCTTTATCGGCGGGGCAACAGATACGCAGTATTTT. This gives the protein CASSFIGGATDTQYF.